The 15 T cell receptor beta chains below all came from one sample that was sequenced in a study of T cell repertoires in cytomegalovirus infection. TCRdb fed the reads into MiXCR, producing one record per CDR3 protein. The sample contains some 560,000 distinct CDR3 sequences, around 40% of which appear only once. These receptors lack a known antigen. The material was cultured PBMCs, obtained from culture after CMV antigen stimulation. The receptor source for this set is a human donor in good health (CMV status not recorded). Some clones in this sample may be carry-over from other donors' samples.

This clonotype was detected a few times. V usage is TRBV7-2 and J usage is TRBJ2-5; a weak D match, TRBD2 (6 bases). The CDR3 length is 14 residues. With 1 base removed from V and 9 bases from J, the gap between germline ends came to 15 bases. Germline V gene data show CDR1 as SGHTA and CDR2 as FQGNSA. For the CDR3, the DNA is TGTGCCAGCAGCTTAGGCCCCGGGACTGGCTCCCAGTACTTC. Protein product: CASSLGPGTGSQYF.

The CDR3 DNA sequence: TGTGCCGGCCAGGGGGTCCCCTACAATCAGCCCCAGCATTTT. This encodes CAGQGVPYNQPQHF. The chain uses TRBV12-3 or TRBV12-4 and TRBJ1-5, with 7 bases that match TRBD1. With 11 bases clipped from V and 3 bases from J, the junction kept 10 bases outside the gene matches. This CDR3 has 14 residues.

J is TRBJ2-2 and V is TRBV7-8; 13 bases match TRBD2. Germline V lookup: CDR1 SGHVS, CDR2 FQNEAQ. The CDR3 contains 19 residues. The V and J ends lost 2 bases and 5 bases, in that order; junction bases with no gene match: 11. The CDR3 spells CASSLSFGTSGRATGELFF. The CDR3 DNA reads as TGTGCCAGCAGCTTATCCTTCGGAACTAGCGGGAGGGCGACCGGGGAGCTGTTTTTT.

The chain employs TRBV28 and TRBJ2-7; 8 nucleotides match TRBD2. The V segment lost 1 base and the J segment 3 bases; nucleotides outside the gene matches: 11. CDR1 and CDR2 from the germline V gene are MDHEN and SYDVKM. CDR3 length: 17 amino acids. CDR3 residues: CASSLYLKTGGVYEQYF. CDR3 DNA sequence: TGTGCCAGCAGTTTATATCTAAAGACGGGGGGGGTCTACGAGCAGTACTTC.

The J gene is TRBJ2-2, the V gene TRBV11-2, with 7 bases matching TRBD1. Germline V CDR1 and CDR2: SGHAT, FQNNGV. The J segment lost 0 bases and the V segment lost 1 base, leaving 5 bases of the junction unmatched. The CDR3 consists of 17 residues. The CDR3 region has the DNA TGTGCCAGCAGCTTAGGGAAGACAGGGACGAACACCGGGGAGCTGTTTTTT. Its translation is CASSLGKTGTNTGELFF.

The rearrangement uses TRBV7-2 and TRBJ1-1, with a tentative D call TRBD1 (5 bases). The V gene's germline CDR1 is SGHTA and CDR2 FQGNSA. V lost 0 bases, J lost 8 bases, and 13 bases lay in between. The CDR3 is 14 amino acids. The CDR3 region is CASSLADGASEAFF. DNA for the CDR3: TGTGCCAGCAGCTTAGCGGACGGGGCCTCCGAAGCTTTCTTT.

This clonotype has a count of ten or more. The J gene is TRBJ2-7, the V gene TRBV7-2, with 10 bases lining up with TRBD1. The CDR3 extends over 18 amino acids. Germline V CDR1 and CDR2: SGHTA, FQGNSA. V gave up 0 bases and J gave up 0 bases; unmatched junction bases: 8. This CDR3 is CASSLAWRDRGTSYEQYF. For the CDR3, the DNA is TGTGCCAGCAGCTTAGCCTGGCGGGACAGGGGTACCTCCTACGAGCAGTACTTC.

This clonotype was seen more than once but under ten times. CDR3 nucleotide sequence: TGCGCCAGCCGAACTAGCGGAAGCACAGATACGCAGTATTTT. It codes for CASRTSGSTDTQYF. This chain joins TRBV5-1 and TRBJ2-3; 8 bases align to TRBD2. This CDR3 contains 14 residues. The V gene's germline CDR1 is SGHRS and CDR2 YFSETQ. V dropped 7 bases and J dropped 0; count of bases not matched to a gene: 4.

The V and J genes are TRBV23-1 and TRBJ2-4, with D perhaps matching TRBD1 or TRBD2 (5 bases each). Being an ORF, TRBV23-1 has a function that is uncertain. The germline V and J ends were trimmed by 8 bases and 1 base, with 15 bases remaining between them. This CDR3 has 15 residues. The CDR3 DNA sequence: TGCGCCAGCGGGACCAGATACGTTGCCAAAAACATTCAGTACTTC. It encodes CASGTRYVAKNIQYF.

This rearrangement joins TRBV5-1 to TRBJ2-3; 8 bases are shared with TRBD2. The CDR3 extends over 16 amino acids. Germline CDR1 and CDR2: SGHRS and YFSETQ. J lost 4 bases, V lost 0 bases, and 7 bases had no gene match. This CDR3 reads CASSLGRGGLADTQYF. CDR3 in DNA: TGCGCCAGCAGCTTGGGTCGGGGGGGGCTGGCAGATACGCAGTATTTT.

V is TRBV20-1 and J is TRBJ2-1; D may correspond to TRBD1 or TRBD2 (5 bases each). The V gene lost 2 bases and the J gene lost 0 bases, with 11 bases spanning the gap. The CDR3 sequence is 15 residues long. Germline values: CDR1 DFQATT, CDR2 SNEGSKA (reference sequence). The CDR3 DNA sequence: TGCAGTGCTAGACCTCCAGGGAGCTCCTACAATGAGCAGTTCTTC. Encoded protein: CSARPPGSSYNEQFF.

The gene calls are TRBV10-3 and TRBJ2-1; 10 nucleotides align to TRBD2. Germline V gene sequence: CDR1 ENHRY, CDR2 SYGVKD. V was clipped by 5 bases and J by 8 bases; unmatched bases: 3. This CDR3 has 13 residues. This CDR3 is CAISLAGEDEQFF. The CDR3, as DNA: TGTGCCATCAGTCTAGCGGGAGAGGATGAGCAGTTCTTC.

The chain joins TRBV7-2 to TRBJ2-5; TRBD2 aligns across 7 bases. V trimming: 8 bases; J trimming: 1 base; junction bases outside the gene matches: 7. CDR1 and CDR2 from the germline V gene are SGHTA and FQGNSA. CDR3 length equals 14 residues. The CDR3 here is CASRPAGVQETQYF. The CDR3 DNA follows: TGTGCCAGCCGCCCTGCGGGGGTCCAAGAGACCCAGTACTTC.

This clonotype was found a few times. This chain uses TRBV6-1 with TRBJ2-1; 10 bases fit TRBD1. Looked up from germline, CDR1 is MNHNS and CDR2 is SASEGT. CDR3 length: 17 amino acids. V lost 5 bases to trimming and J lost 2 bases; unmatched junction nucleotides: 9. The CDR3 DNA reads as TGTGCCAGCAGTCCATCCGGGACAGGGGAACCCTACAATGAGCAGTTCTTC. It yields the protein CASSPSGTGEPYNEQFF.

This rearrangement joins TRBV7-2 to TRBJ2-5; 8 bases agree with TRBD1. The CDR3 is 16 amino acids. V was clipped by 3 bases and J by 4 bases; unmatched bases: 10. Germline assignment: CDR1 SGHTA and CDR2 FQGNSA. CDR3 sequence reads: CASSFLTGTGSETQYF. The CDR3 DNA reads TGTGCCAGCAGCTTCTTGACAGGGACAGGCTCAGAGACCCAGTACTTC.